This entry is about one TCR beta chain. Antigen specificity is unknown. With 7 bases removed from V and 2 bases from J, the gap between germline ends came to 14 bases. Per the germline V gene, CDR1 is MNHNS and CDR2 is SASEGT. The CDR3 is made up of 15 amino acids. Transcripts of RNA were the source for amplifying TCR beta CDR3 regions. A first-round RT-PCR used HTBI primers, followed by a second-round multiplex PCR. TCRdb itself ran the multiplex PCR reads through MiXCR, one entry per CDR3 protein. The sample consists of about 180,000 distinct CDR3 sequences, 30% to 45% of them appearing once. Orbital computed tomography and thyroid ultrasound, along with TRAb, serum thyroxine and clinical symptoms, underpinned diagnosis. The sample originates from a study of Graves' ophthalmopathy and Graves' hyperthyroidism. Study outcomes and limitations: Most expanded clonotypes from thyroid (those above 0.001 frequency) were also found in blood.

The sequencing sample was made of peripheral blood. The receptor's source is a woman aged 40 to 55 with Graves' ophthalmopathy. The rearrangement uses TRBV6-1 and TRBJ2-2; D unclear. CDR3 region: CASTRTGINTGELFF. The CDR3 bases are TGTGCCAGCACCCGGACCGGAATAAACACCGGGGAGCTGTTTTTT.